This T cell receptor beta chain appears in the sequencing data of a study of OX40 agonist ivuxolimab in advanced cancers. For the study at large: Each patient was given ivuxolimab into a vein every 2 weeks, at 0.01 to 10 mg/kg. Therapy given before enrollment (anti-PD-1, anti-PD-L1 or anti-CTLA-4) was allowed, and 40% had some.

In its sample, this clone was seen a few times. The antigen is not known. Autoimmune disease history or systemic immunosuppression meant exclusion. Germline V gene lookup returns CDR1 LNHDA and CDR2 SQIVND (reference sequence). The CDR3 is 16 residues long. V gave up 2 bases and J gave up 0 bases, with 13 bases separating them. General study findings and limits: Average numbers of expanded clones were greater in CD8+ T cells than in CD4+.

Repertoires were generated with immunoSEQ multiplex PCR, while TCRdb's copy carries only in-frame clones and drops some. The sample has 60,000 to 85,000 clones, around 87% seen once. The origin of this receptor is an adult with an advanced solid tumor such as melanoma, head and neck, liver or kidney cancer. Here the sequenced sample was CD4+ or CD8+ T cells sorted from blood, taken in a trial of the OX40 agonist ivuxolimab. J is TRBJ1-1 and V is TRBV19, with D unclear. CDR3 region: CASSISDIYLNTEAFF. The CDR3 DNA reads as TGTGCCAGTAGTATAAGTGACATCTATTTGAACACTGAAGCTTTCTTT.